This T cell receptor beta chain was found in a study of blood T cell repertoires in COVID-19 (dated by TCRdb to 2018 to 2020). General notes on the study: Collaborator samples came from the United States, Italy and Spain and covered acute and convalescent phases of COVID-19. The prospective study material was composed of cDNA or gDNA derived from T cells, B-cell-depleted T cells, or PBMCs. Subjects who had been exposed to COVID-19, were actively infected with it, or had recovered from it provided the deeply sampled blood TCRbeta repertoires that made up the dataset. The repertoires were made available in a free public database intended to serve as a resource for research on the immune response to SARS-CoV-2. Samples came from the ongoing ImmuneRACE study (first 160 participants) plus 1,254 subjects from 6 global collaborators. Nearly every sample came with metadata listing a de-identified subject ID, COVID-19 status, age in years and sex. Where available, HLA class I and class II types were obtained from metadata supplied by the sample provider rather than from assay-based typing.

The CDR3 has 15 amino acids, counting the end cysteine and phenylalanine. Only CDR3 DNA remains: 45 bases, in frame from the first base. V lost 1 base and J lost 5 bases, and the count of bases not matched to a germline gene is 0. The germline V gene specifies LGHNA as CDR1 and YNFKEQ as CDR2. The immunoSEQ Assay, a bias-controlled multiplex PCR, was used to amplify TCRbeta CDR3 regions from genomic DNA. The paper's data handling went like this. The number of nucleated cells in each sample was estimated by amplification of reference gene primers within the assay. Sequence reads were collapsed and filtered to measure the absolute abundance of every unique TCRbeta CDR3 rearrangement. For each sample, productive Simpson clonality was calculated as the square root of Simpson's diversity index across productive rearrangements. TCRdb retrieved this table from immuneACCESS and kept in-frame rearrangements only. Not all clones are present; in checked studies, unresolved V genes account for under half, and no reason is known for the remainder. Clonal size and the V and J genes are those of that table, whereas D and trimming came from the DNA. The sample table holds 100,000 to 150,000 clones, of which 86% were seen once. The ten largest clones take up 5% to 6% of the sample.

Collaborating institutions collected whole blood in K2EDTA tubes following their own protocols. Collaborator samples were shipped for TCRbeta analysis as frozen whole blood, isolated PBMCs, or DNA extracted from either sample type. The full study reports these points: How much clinical and demographic metadata was included differed by source and by participant, and the metadata was provided uncurated.

As regards this clone: Its recognized antigen is unknown. Per-base quality was not reported, and no clone a single base away is much larger than it. Other DNA sequences of this sample code for an identical CDR3.

Sequenced: peripheral blood. The clonotype originates from a human donor in a cohort sampled during active COVID-19. Rearrangement joined TRBV4-2 to TRBJ2-1, and TRBD2 aligns with 12 junction nucleotides. For the CDR3, the sequence is CASSQGLAGDNEQFF. The DNA sequence is TGTGCCAGCAGCCAAGGACTAGCGGGAGACAATGAGCAGTTCTTC.